The source of this TCR beta chain is a study of blood T cells in healthy people across ages. Germline V gene data show CDR1 as MNHNY and CDR2 as SVGAGI (reference sequence). The V end was cut by 2 bases, the J end by 8 bases, with 6 bases between. The CDR3 runs to 12 residues. Notes on the study in general: Long-lived donors had more naive CD4+ cells and higher diversity than aged donors.

As regards this clonotype: Its antigen is currently unknown.

For the second PCR, which ran for roughly 6 to 11 cycles, a sample-barcoded 5' primer and a J-beta primer mix were used. Every molecule of cDNA carried a tag from a template-switch adaptor with 12 random nucleotides. TCRdb itself ran the 5' RACE reads through MiXCR, one entry per CDR3 protein. The data show some 1.7 million distinct CDR3 sequences, with 28% seen just once and 7.7% held by the top ten. Sequenced material: blood. The receptor was derived from a woman in her twenties or thirties in good health. The chain is built from TRBV6-6 and TRBJ1-4; D is uncertain. CDR3 DNA sequence: TGTGCCAGCAGTTACGCAGAGGAAAAACTGTTTTTT. This sequence encodes CASSYAEEKLFF.